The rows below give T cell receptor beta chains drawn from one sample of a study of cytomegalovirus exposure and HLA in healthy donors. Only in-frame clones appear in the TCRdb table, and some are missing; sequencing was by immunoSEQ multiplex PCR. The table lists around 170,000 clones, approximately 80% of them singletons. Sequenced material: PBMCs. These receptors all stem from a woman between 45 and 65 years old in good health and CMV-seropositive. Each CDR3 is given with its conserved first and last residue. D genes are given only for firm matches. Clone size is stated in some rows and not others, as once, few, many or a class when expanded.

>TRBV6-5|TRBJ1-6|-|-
CASRYSLVMNSPLHF
TGTGCCAGCAGGTACAGCCTTGTTATGAATTCACCCCTCCACTTT
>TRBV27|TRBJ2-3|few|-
CASSPENGITDTQYF
TGTGCCAGCAGCCCGGAGAACGGGATCACAGATACGCAGTATTTT
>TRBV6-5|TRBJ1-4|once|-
CASSYSRGRGDEKLFF
TGTGCCAGCAGTTACTCGAGAGGCAGGGGTGATGAAAAACTGTTTTTT
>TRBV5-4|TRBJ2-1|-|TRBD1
CASSLRAGGRGNEQFF
TGTGCCAGCAGCTTGAGGGCAGGGGGCAGGGGCAATGAGCAGTTCTTC
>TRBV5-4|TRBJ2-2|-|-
CASSLRTANTGELFF
TGTGCCAGCAGCTTGCGGACAGCTAACACCGGGGAGCTGTTTTTT
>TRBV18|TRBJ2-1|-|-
CASSQTRGNNEQFF
TGTGCCAGCTCACAGACGCGCGGAAACAATGAGCAGTTCTTC
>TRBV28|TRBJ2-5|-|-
CASSITGPQETQYF
TGTGCCAGCAGTATAACAGGGCCCCAAGAGACCCAGTACTTC
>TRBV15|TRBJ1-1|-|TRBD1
CATSRDRAYTEAFF
TGTGCCACCAGCAGGGACAGGGCTTACACTGAAGCTTTCTTT
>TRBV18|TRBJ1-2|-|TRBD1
CASSPDRAYGYTF
TGTGCCAGCTCACCGGACAGGGCGTATGGCTACACCTTC
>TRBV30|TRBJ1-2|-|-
CAWSLYLQGSF
TGTGCCTGGAGTCTATACTTACAGGGTTCCTTC